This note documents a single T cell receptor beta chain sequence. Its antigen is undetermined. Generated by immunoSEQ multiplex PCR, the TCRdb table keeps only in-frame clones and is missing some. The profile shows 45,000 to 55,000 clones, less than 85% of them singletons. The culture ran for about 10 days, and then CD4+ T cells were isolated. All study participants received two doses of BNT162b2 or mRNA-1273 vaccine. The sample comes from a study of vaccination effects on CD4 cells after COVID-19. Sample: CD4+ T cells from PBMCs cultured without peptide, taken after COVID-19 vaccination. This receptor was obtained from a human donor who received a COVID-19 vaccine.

The CDR3 is CASSLVGTGTDTQYF. Here the CDR3 DNA reads TGCGCCAGCAGCTTGGTAGGGACAGGCACAGATACGCAGTATTTT. The chain links TRBV5-1 to TRBJ2-3; 7 positions agree with TRBD1. Germline CDR1 SGHRS, CDR2 YFSETQ. With 0 bases clipped from V and 1 base from J, the junction kept 2 bases outside the gene matches. The CDR3 has 15 residues.